Given below is one T cell receptor beta chain in context. No antigen is known for it. The record has no base qualities; no much larger clone is one base away. A FACSAria II was used to sort memory CD4+ T cells, defined as single viable CD3+CD4+CD8-CD45RO+ cells. CMV serostatus was assessed using a Roche Elecsys assay, by which serum IgG against CMV pp150, pp28, p38 and p52 was detected. Once the samples were thawed, total CD4+ T cells were enriched through positive selection using CD4 magnetic microbeads. The samples came from a different study that was designed specifically to examine the CD4+ T cell memory repertoire. Following standard operating procedures, peripheral blood mononuclear cells were isolated and cryopreserved, while serum was kept at -80 degrees C. CD3-PerCP (BW264/56), CD4-APC (RPA-T4), CD45RO-PE (UCHT1) and CD8-Pacific Orange (3B5) antibodies were used for staining, and non-viable cells were excluded with Sytox blue.

CDR1 and CDR2 were assigned from the germline V gene (reference sequence) as SGHNT and YYREEE. From the cysteine up to the phenylalanine, the CDR3 has a length of 15 residues. The DNA shown is the 45-base CDR3, in frame from base 1. V gives up 8 bases and J gives up 5 bases, and the segment between their germline ends measures 23 bases. These data are taken from a study of memory CD4+ T cells and cytomegalovirus serostatus (dated by TCRdb to between 2018 and 2021). Some background on the complete study: The roughly 35 healthy Belgian adults in the cohort included 9 who were CMV seropositive and roughly 25 who were CMV seronegative. The study sequenced CD4+ memory TCRbeta repertoires of a Belgian cohort with known cytomegalovirus serostatus to replicate a published TCR-based CMV serostatus classifier. Findings and caveats that apply to the study as a whole: For predicting CMV serostatus, the median bootstrapped AUC was about 0.95 using the original framework and roughly 0.92 using a US-trained random forest. A median bootstrapped AUC of around 0.94 with a 95% CI of 0.76-1.00 was achieved on the Belgian cohort by the original-framework classifier. Among the 150 or so previously reported CMV-associated TCRbeta sequences, 67 showed up in the CD4+ memory repertoires, with each one found in between one and five individuals. Unlike the original study, which covered naive and memory CD4+ and CD8+ populations, the Belgian study sequenced only CD4+CD45RO+ memory cells. The results were interpreted as suggesting that the CMV-associated TCR signature is mostly present in the CD4+ memory repertoire.

Genomic DNA was extracted from sorted cells with the Quick-DNA Microprep Kit. Amplification of TCRbeta DNA was done with the immunoSEQ hsTCRbeta kit, following the protocol from the manufacturer. An Illumina MiSeq instrument was used to sequence the TCRbeta libraries. The study's own analysis went as follows. Following removal of out-of-frame sequences, some 2 million distinct TCRbeta sequences were retained, with an average of roughly 70,000 per individual. Each individual was scored using the number of some 150 previously reported CMV-associated TCRbeta sequences that the individual carried and the total number of productive distinct TCRbeta sequences. A beta-binomial model was reimplemented in Python, and random forests from scikit-learn, run with default parameters, were trained on data from the US cohort. On the Belgian cohort, classifier performance was reported as the median AUC, along with percentile confidence intervals, across 10,000 bootstrap iterations. TCRdb obtained this table from immuneACCESS and retained in-frame rearrangements with V and J assigned. These tables miss some clones; where compared with another copy, unresolved V genes account for less than half of the shortfall, and the remainder is unexplained. V and J calls and clone size are given by that table; D and trimming were obtained from the DNA. The table for this sample lists roughly 56,000 clones; 82% of them were counted only once. The leading ten clones occupy less than 0.5% of the sample.

Sequenced: memory CD4+ T cells from blood. The TCR was taken from an adult in good health and CMV-seronegative. The chain uses TRBV5-4 and TRBJ2-7; the D segment could be TRBD1, given 5 matching bases. The nucleotide sequence is TGTGCCAGTCAAATGGGTCAGGGTTCTCGCGACGAGCAGTACTTC. The translation is CASQMGQGSRDEQYF.